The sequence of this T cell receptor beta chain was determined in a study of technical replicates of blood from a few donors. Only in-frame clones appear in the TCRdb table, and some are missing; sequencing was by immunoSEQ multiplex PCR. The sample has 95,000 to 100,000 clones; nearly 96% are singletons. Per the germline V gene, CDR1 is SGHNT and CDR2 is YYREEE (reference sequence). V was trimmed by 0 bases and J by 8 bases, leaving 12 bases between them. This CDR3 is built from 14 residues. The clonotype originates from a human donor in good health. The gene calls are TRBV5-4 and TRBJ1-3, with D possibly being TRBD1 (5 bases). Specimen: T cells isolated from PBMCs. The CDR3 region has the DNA TGTGCCAGCAGCTTGGGGACCAGGGCGGACACCATATATTTT. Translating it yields CASSLGTRADTIYF.